This paragraph reports one T cell receptor beta chain. These data are taken from a study of T cells in Graves' hyperthyroidism and ophthalmopathy. The investigators amplified TCR beta CDR3 regions from RNA transcripts. During a first-round RT-PCR of the TCR CDR3, the HTBI primer set was used. TCRdb passed the multiplex PCR reads through MiXCR, listing each CDR3 protein once. The profile shows 130,000 to 150,000 distinct CDR3 sequences, around 21% of them singletons. The CDR3 loop spans 15 amino acids. Germline lookup yields CDR1 MDHEN and CDR2 SYDVKM. Trimming cost V 6 bases and J 4 bases; bases outside gene matches: 10.

The clonotype comes from a woman in her forties or fifties with Graves' hyperthyroidism that later progressed to Graves' ophthalmopathy. The sample consisted of blood. This chain links TRBV28 with TRBJ2-3, with TRBD1 matching 7 bases. CDR3 amino acids: CASSKNRGYPDTQYF. CDR3 nucleotide sequence: TGTGCCAGCAGCAAGAACAGGGGTTACCCAGATACGCAGTATTTT.